This is a list of T cell receptor beta chains from one sample in a study of naive and memory T cell subsets. TCRdb re-called the 5' RACE reads through MiXCR, storing one row per CDR3 protein. The sample records about 21,000 distinct CDR3 sequences, approximately 3.9% being singletons. The receptors were gathered from a male donor in good health. CDR3s include the opening cysteine and the closing phenylalanine or tryptophan. Sizes are listed as once, few, many, or a class for an expanded clone.

CDR3	V	J	size
CASSLGSGTGLNQPQHF	TRBV7-9	TRBJ1-5	many
CASRTGVGDTEAFF	TRBV6-1	TRBJ1-1	many
CATQTGVTEAFF	TRBV19	TRBJ1-1	many
CATSDFGRGTGDYEQYF	TRBV24-1	TRBJ2-7	few
CASRWGPSTDTQYF	TRBV12-3/TRBV12-4	TRBJ2-3	many
CASSPSGRVFSYEQYF	TRBV5-4	TRBJ2-7	many
CASRVRDTYNEQFF	TRBV6-1	TRBJ2-1	many
CASSLTATTEAFF	TRBV14	TRBJ1-1	many
CATSDIGEPALHF	TRBV24-1	TRBJ1-6	medium-sized
CSPTIRRGAADTQYF	TRBV29-1	TRBJ2-3	medium-sized
CASSLGTGEGTGELFF	TRBV5-1	TRBJ2-2	many
CASSLAGAGWQQYF	TRBV11-2	TRBJ2-7	many
CASNGQNTGELFF	TRBV6-1	TRBJ2-2	many
CASSFLDRGASRPDTQYF	TRBV5-1	TRBJ2-3	many
CASSDGDGRATEQFF	TRBV6-4	TRBJ2-1	many
CSARTQGAWEKLFF	TRBV20-1	TRBJ1-4	many
CASSFGVVYGYTF	TRBV12-3/TRBV12-4	TRBJ1-2	many